This TCR beta chain was sequenced for a study of blood T cell repertoires in COVID-19. On the study more broadly: Both acute and convalescent COVID-19 samples were obtained from the United States, Italy and Spain. From T cells, B-cell-depleted T cells, or PBMCs came the material, which was cDNA or gDNA.

Germline values: CDR1 SGHRS, CDR2 YFSETQ. With 6 bases clipped from V and 2 bases from J, the junction kept 7 bases outside the gene matches. The CDR3 is 15 amino acids. Original handling: The assay estimated nucleated cells by amplifying reference gene primers. Clones were read by immunoSEQ multiplex PCR, and TCRdb kept only the in-frame ones, dropping some. V and J calls and clone size are those listed in that table; D and trimming were worked out from the DNA. The sample yields 150,000 to 200,000 clones, roughly 90% seen once. This sequence was found in a man between 60 and 75 years old with acute or convalescent COVID-19. V usage is TRBV5-1 and J usage is TRBJ2-4; TRBD2 matches at 8 bases. The material sequenced was peripheral blood. The CDR3 loop is CASNSGDSSKNIQYF. CDR3 DNA sequence: TGCGCCAGCAATAGCGGGGATTCGTCCAAAAACATTCAGTACTTC.